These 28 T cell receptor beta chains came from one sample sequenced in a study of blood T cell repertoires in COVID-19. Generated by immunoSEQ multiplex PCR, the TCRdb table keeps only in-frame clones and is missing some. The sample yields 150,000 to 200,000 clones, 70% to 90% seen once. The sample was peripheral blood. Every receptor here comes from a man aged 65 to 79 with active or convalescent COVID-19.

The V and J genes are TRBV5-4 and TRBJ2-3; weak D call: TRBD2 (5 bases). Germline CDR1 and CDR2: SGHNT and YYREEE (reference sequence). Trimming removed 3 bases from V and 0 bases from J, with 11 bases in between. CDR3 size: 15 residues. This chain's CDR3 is CASSWALASTDTQYF. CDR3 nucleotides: TGTGCCAGCAGCTGGGCCCTAGCAAGCACAGATACGCAGTATTTT.

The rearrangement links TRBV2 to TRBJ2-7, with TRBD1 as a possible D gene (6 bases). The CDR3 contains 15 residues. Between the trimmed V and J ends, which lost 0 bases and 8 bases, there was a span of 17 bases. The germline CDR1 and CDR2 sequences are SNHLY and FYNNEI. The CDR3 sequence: CASSEAVTGGLKQYF. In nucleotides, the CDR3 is TGTGCCAGCAGTGAAGCGGTGACAGGTGGTCTAAAGCAGTACTTC.

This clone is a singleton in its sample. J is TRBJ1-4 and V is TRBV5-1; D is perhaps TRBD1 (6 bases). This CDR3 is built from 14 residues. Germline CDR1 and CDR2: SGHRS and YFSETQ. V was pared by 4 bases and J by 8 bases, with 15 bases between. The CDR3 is CASSRVGGEEKLFF. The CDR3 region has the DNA TGCGCCAGCAGCCGGGTAGGGGGAGAGGAAAAACTGTTTTTT.

CDR3 in DNA: TGTGCCAGCAGCTTAGGGACTAGCGGGAGAAATATCCCCAGACAGTTCTTC. Translating it yields CASSLGTSGRNIPRQFF. The chain combines TRBV11-2 with TRBJ2-1, with TRBD2 matching 13 bases. Germline lookup yields CDR1 SGHAT and CDR2 FQNNGV. The CDR3 consists of 17 residues. The trim removed 1 base at V and 13 bases at J, leaving 13 bases unmatched.

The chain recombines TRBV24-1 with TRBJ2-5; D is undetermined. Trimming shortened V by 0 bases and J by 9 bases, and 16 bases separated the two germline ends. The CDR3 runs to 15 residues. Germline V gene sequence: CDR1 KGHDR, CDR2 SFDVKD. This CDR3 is CATSDLVRSPRAQYF. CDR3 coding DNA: TGTGCCACCAGTGATTTGGTTCGGTCCCCACGGGCCCAGTACTTC.

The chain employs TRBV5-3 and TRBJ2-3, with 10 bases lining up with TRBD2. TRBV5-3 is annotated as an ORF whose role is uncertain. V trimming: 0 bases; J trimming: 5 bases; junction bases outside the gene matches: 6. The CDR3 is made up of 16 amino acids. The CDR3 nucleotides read TGTGCCAGAAGCTTGGTTCTAGCGGGGGTATTAGATACGCAGTATTTT. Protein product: CARSLVLAGVLDTQYF.

The CDR3 loop is CASSFSQQGEGQYF. As DNA, the CDR3 is TGTGCCAGCAGTTTCTCCCAACAGGGAGAGGGGCAGTATTTT. This chain connects TRBV28 to TRBJ2-3, with D perhaps matching TRBD1 (6 bases). The germline CDR1 and CDR2 sequences are MDHEN and SYDVKM. This CDR3 has 14 residues. V was shortened by 3 bases and J by 11 bases, with 18 bases between the two germline ends.

CDR3 bases: TGTGCCTGGAGTGTTTTGGCAGGCGGGAGGTATGGCTACACCTTC. Residues: CAWSVLAGGRYGYTF. V is TRBV30 and J is TRBJ1-2, with D unclear. The V gene lost 0 bases and the J gene lost 5 bases, with 16 bases spanning the gap. From germline, CDR1 is GTSNPN and CDR2 SVGIG (reference sequence). The CDR3 covers 15 residues.

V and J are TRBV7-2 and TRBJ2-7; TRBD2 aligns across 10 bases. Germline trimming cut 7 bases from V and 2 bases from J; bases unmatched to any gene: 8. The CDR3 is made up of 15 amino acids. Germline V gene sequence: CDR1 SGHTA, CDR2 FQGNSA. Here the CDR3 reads CASTPLAGIAYEQYF. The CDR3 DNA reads TGTGCCAGCACCCCACTAGCGGGGATTGCCTACGAGCAGTACTTC.

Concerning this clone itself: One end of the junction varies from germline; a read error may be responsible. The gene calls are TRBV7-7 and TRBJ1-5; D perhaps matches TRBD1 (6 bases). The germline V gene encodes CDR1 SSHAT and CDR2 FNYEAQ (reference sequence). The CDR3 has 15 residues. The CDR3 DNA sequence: TGTGCTAGCAGGATCATACAGGGTAGCAATCAGCCCCAGCATTTT. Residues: CASRIIQGSNQPQHF.

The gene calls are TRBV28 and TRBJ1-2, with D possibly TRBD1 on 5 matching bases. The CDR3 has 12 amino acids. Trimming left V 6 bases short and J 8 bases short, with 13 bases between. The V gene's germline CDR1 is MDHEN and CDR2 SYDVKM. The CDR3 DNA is TGTGCCAGCAGACCGGGGGGGAGCGGCTACACCTTC. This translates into CASRPGGSGYTF.

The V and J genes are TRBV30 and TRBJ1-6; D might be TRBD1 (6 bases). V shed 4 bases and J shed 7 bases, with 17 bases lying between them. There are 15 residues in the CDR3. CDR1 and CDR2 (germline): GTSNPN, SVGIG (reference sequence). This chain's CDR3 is CAWTPLRTANSPLHF. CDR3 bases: TGTGCCTGGACGCCTCTTCGGACAGCGAATTCACCCCTCCACTTT.

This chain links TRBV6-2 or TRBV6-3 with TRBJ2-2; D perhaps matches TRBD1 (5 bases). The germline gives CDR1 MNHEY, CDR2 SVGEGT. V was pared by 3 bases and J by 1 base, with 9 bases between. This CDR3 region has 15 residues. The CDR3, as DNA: TGTGCCAGCAGTTATGGGCAGGGGAACACCGGGGAGCTGTTTTTT. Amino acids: CASSYGQGNTGELFF.

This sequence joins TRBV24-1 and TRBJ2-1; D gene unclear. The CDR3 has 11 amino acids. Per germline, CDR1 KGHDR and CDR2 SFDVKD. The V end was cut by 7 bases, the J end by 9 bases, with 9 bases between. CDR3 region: CATSARSEQFF. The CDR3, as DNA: TGTGCCACCAGCGCTAGGAGTGAGCAGTTCTTC.

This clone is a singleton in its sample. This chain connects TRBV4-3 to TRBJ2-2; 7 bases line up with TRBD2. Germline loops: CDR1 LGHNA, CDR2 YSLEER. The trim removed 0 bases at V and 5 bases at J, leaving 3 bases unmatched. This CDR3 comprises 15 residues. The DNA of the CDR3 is TGCGCCAGCAGCCAAGATGAACTAGCGACCGGGGAGCTGTTTTTT. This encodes CASSQDELATGELFF.

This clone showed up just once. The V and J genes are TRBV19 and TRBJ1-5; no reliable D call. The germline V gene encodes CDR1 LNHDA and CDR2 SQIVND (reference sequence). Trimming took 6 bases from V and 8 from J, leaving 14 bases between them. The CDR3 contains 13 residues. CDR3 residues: CASRGWGEEPQHF. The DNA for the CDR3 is TGTGCCAGTAGGGGGTGGGGAGAGGAGCCCCAGCATTTT. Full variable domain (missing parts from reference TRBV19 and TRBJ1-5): DGGITQSPKYLFRKEGQNVTLSCEQNLNHDAMYWYRQDPGQGLRLIYYSQIVNDFQKGDIAEGYSVSREKKESFPLTVTSAQKNPTAFYLCASRGWGEEPQHFGDGTRLSIL.

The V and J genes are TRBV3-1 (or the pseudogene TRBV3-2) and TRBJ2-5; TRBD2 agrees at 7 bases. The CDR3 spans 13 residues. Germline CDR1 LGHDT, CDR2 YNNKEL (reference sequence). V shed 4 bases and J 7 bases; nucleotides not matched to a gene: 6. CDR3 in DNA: TGTGCCAGCAGCCCAGGGACTACTGGGACCCAGTACTTC. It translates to CASSPGTTGTQYF.

This chain's CDR3 is CSVQGGLQGTEQYF. The CDR3 DNA is TGCAGCGTACAGGGGGGCCTACAGGGGACCGAGCAGTACTTC. The rearrangement uses TRBV29-1 and TRBJ2-7; 8 bases match TRBD1. The germline CDR1 and CDR2 sequences are SQVTM and ANQGSEA. Trimming cost V 6 bases and J 6 bases; bases outside gene matches: 13. The CDR3 loop spans 14 amino acids.

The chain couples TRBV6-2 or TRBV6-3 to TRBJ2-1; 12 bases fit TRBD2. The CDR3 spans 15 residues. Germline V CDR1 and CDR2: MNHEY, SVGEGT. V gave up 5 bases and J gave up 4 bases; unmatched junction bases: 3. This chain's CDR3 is CASSRLAGEYNEQFF. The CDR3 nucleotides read TGTGCCAGCAGTCGACTAGCGGGGGAGTACAATGAGCAGTTCTTC.

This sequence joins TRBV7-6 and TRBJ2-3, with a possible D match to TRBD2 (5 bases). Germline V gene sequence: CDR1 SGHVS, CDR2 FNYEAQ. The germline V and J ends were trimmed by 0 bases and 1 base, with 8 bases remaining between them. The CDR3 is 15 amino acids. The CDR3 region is CASSLADGGTDTQYF. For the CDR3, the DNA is TGTGCCAGCAGCTTAGCGGACGGGGGCACAGATACGCAGTATTTT.

The DNA of the CDR3 is TGTGCCAGCAGTAGGTGGGCATCTGAGCTTGCGGCTTTCTTT. Amino acid sequence: CASSRWASELAAFF. V gene TRBV28 combines with J gene TRBJ1-1; D is ambiguous. From germline, CDR1 is MDHEN and CDR2 SYDVKM. This CDR3 has 14 amino acids. The V end lost 5 bases, the J end lost 11 bases, and 21 bases lay between the germline ends.

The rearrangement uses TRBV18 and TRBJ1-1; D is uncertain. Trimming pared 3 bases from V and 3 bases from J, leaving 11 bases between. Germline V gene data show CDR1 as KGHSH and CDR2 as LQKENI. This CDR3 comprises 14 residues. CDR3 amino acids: CASSPWQIYTEAFF. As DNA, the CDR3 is TGTGCCAGCTCACCCTGGCAGATCTACACTGAAGCTTTCTTT.

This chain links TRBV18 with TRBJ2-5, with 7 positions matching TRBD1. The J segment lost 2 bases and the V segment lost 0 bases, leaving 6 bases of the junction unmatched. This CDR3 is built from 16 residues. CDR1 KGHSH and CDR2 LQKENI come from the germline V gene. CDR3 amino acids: CASSPPGTVRQETQYF. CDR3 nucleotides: TGTGCCAGCTCACCACCAGGGACAGTCCGGCAAGAGACCCAGTACTTC.

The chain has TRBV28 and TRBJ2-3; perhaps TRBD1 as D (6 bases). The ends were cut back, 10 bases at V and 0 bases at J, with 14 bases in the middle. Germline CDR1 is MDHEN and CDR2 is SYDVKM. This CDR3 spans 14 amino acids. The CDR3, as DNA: TGTGCCACCAGACAGGCAGGAAGCACAGATACGCAGTATTTT. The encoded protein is CATRQAGSTDTQYF.

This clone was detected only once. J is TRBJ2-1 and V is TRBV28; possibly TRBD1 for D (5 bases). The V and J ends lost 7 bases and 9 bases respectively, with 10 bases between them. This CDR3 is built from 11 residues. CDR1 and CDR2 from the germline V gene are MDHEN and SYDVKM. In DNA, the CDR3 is TGTGCCAGCATGCAGGGAACTGAGCAGTTCTTC. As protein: CASMQGTEQFF.

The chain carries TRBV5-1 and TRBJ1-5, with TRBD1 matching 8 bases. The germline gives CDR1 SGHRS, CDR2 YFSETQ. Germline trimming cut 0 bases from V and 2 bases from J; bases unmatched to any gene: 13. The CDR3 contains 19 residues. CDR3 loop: CASSLGPGGQGSGNQPQHF. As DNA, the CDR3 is TGCGCCAGCAGCTTGGGCCCCGGAGGACAGGGATCGGGCAATCAGCCCCAGCATTTT.

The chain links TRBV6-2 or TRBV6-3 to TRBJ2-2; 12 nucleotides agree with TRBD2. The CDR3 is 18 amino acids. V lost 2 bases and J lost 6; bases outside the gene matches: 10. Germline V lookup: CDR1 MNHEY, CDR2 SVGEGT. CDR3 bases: TGTGCCAGCAGTTACCAGTGGACTAGCGGGATCGGCGCCGGGGAGCTGTTTTTT. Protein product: CASSYQWTSGIGAGELFF.

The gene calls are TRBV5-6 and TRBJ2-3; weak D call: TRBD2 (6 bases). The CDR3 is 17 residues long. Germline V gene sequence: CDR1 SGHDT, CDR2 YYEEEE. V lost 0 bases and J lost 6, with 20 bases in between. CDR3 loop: CASSLVGVSGGGDTQYF. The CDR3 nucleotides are TGTGCCAGCAGCTTGGTTGGTGTTAGCGGCGGTGGGGATACGCAGTATTTT.